Sequencing of this T cell receptor beta chain was carried out in a study of shared clonotypes between healthy human individuals. Notes on the study in general: As a rule, naive subsets had a larger estimated richness than memory subsets.

DNA at about 210 ng, 25,000 to 35,000 T cell genomes, went into sorted-subset replicate PCRs. As handled by the study authors: ImmunoSEQ supplied junction-only sequences lacking quality scores, so filtering was different. The assay was immunoSEQ multiplex PCR, and TCRdb's table has in-frame clones only and misses some. That table is the source of V, J and clone size, and D and trimming were worked out from the DNA. Here the sample spans approximately 1,000,000 clones, about 80% being singletons. This clone was detected only a few times. The antigen remains undetermined. The length of the CDR3 is 12 residues. Germline CDR1 and CDR2: MNHNS and SASEGT.

The rearrangement joins TRBV6-1 to TRBJ1-6; D remains ambiguous. The sample consisted of memory CD4+ T cells from PBMCs. Subset specified: CD45RA-negative fraction. The clonotype was recovered from a man aged 18 to 29 in good health. Some clones in this sample may be carry-over from other donors' samples. The CDR3 region is CGSGGDNSPLHF. The CDR3 region has the DNA TGTGGCTCAGGTGGGGATAATTCACCCCTCCACTTT.